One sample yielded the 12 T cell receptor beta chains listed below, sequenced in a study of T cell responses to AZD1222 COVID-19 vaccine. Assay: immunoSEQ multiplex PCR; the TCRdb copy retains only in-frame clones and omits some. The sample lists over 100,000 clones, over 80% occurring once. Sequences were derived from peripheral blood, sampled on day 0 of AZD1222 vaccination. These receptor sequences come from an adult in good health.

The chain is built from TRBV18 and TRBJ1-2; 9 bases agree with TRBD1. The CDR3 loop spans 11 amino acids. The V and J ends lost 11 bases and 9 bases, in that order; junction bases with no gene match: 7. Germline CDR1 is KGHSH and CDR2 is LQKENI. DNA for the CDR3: TGTGCCGCGGGGACAGGGACAAGCTACACCTTC. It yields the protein CAAGTGTSYTF.

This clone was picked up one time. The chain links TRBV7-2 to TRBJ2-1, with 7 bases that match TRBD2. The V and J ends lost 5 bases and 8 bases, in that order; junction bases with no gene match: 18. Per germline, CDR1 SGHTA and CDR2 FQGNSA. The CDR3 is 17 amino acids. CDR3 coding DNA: TGTGCCAGCAGCCCCCCCCTCCGAGGGAGGGCCGGATATGAGCAGTTCTTC. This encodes CASSPPLRGRAGYEQFF.

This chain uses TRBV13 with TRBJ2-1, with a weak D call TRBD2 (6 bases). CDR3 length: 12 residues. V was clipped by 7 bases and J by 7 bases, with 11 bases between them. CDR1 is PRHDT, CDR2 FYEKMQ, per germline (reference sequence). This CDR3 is CASTHSGNEQFF. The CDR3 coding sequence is TGTGCCAGCACCCATAGCGGAAATGAGCAGTTCTTC.

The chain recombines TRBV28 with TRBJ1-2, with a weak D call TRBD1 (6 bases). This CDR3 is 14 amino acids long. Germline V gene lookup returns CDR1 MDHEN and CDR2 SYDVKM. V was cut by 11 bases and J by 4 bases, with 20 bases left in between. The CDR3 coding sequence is TGTGCCGTCGGGACACCGAATCCAGGCTATGGCTACACCTTC. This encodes CAVGTPNPGYGYTF.

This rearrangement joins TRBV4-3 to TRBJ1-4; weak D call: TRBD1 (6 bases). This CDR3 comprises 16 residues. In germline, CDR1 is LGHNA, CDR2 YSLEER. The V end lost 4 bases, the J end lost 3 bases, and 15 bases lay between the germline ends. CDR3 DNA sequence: TGCGCCAGCAGCCTTGGACAGATGGGGGCTAATGAAAAACTGTTTTTT. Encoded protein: CASSLGQMGANEKLFF.

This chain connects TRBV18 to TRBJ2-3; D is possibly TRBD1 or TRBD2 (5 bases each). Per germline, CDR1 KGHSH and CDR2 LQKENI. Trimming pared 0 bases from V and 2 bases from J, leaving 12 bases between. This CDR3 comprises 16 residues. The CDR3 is CASSPPERGPTDTQYF. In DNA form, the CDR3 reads TGTGCCAGCTCACCACCTGAGAGGGGCCCCACAGATACGCAGTATTTT.

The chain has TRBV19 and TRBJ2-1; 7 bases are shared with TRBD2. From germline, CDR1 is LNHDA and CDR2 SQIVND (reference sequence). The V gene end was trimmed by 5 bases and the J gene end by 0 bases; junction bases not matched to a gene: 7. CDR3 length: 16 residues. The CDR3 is CASSFLAVSSYNEQFF. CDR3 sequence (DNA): TGTGCCAGTAGTTTCCTAGCGGTTAGCTCCTACAATGAGCAGTTCTTC.

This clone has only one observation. The CDR3 region is CASSLSGRRVGTEAFF. The CDR3 DNA reads as TGTGCCAGCAGTTTATCTGGGAGAAGGGTTGGCACTGAAGCTTTCTTT. V is TRBV27 and J is TRBJ1-1; D is unclear. The CDR3 loop spans 16 amino acids. V was cut by 0 bases and J by 4 bases, with 15 bases left in between. Germline CDR1 and CDR2: MNHEY and SMNVEV (reference sequence).

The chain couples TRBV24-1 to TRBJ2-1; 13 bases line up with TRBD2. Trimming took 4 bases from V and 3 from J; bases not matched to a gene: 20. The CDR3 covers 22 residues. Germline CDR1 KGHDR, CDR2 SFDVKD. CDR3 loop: CATSEDVGQRQGLAGIYNEQFF. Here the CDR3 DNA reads TGTGCCACCAGTGAGGATGTGGGGCAGCGTCAGGGACTAGCGGGGATCTACAATGAGCAGTTCTTC.

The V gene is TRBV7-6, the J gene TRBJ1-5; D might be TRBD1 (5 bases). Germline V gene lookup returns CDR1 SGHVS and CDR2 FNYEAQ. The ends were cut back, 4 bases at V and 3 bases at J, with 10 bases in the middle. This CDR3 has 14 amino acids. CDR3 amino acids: CASSSSGLNQPQHF. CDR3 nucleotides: TGTGCCAGCAGCTCCTCAGGGCTCAATCAGCCCCAGCATTTT. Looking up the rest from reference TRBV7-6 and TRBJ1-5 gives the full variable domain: GAGVSQSPRYKVTKRGQDVALRCDPISGHVSLYWYRQALGQGPEFLTYFNYEAQQDKSGLPNDRFSAERPEGSISTLTIQRTEQRDSAMYRCASSSSGLNQPQHFGDGTRLSIL.

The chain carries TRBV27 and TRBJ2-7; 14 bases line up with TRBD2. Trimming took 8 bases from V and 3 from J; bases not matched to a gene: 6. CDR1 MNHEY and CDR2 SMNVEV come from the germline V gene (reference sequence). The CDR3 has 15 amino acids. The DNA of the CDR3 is TGTGCCAGCGCAGGACTAGCGGGGGGTTACTACGAGCAGTACTTC. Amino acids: CASAGLAGGYYEQYF.

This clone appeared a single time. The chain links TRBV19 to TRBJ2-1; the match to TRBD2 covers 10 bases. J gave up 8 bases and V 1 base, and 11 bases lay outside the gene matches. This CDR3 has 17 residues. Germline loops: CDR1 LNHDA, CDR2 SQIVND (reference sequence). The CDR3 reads CASSIATSGTREDEQFF. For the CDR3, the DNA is TGTGCCAGTAGTATAGCTACTAGCGGGACCAGGGAGGATGAGCAGTTCTTC.